A single sample gave rise to the 32 T cell receptor beta chains below, sequenced in a study of blood T cell repertoires in COVID-19. Assay used: immunoSEQ multiplex PCR; TCRdb lists only in-frame clones, some missing. The sample has about 250,000 clones, nearly 90% seen once. Sequences were obtained from peripheral blood. The source is a man aged 18-30 years with active or convalescent COVID-19.

The chain couples TRBV15 to TRBJ1-3; a weak D match, TRBD1 (6 bases). This CDR3 region has 16 residues. Germline lookup yields CDR1 LNHNV and CDR2 YYDKDF (reference sequence). Trimming took 4 bases from V and 0 from J, leaving 13 bases between them. The DNA for the CDR3 is TGTGCCACCAGCACACACAGGGTACTCTCTGGAAACACCATATATTTT. Its translation: CATSTHRVLSGNTIYF.

The chain employs TRBV7-2 and TRBJ2-1; 13 nucleotides match TRBD2. This CDR3 is 17 amino acids long. V was pared by 5 bases and J by 6 bases, with 10 bases of the junction left unmatched. Germline-derived CDR1 and CDR2 are SGHTA and FQGNSA. CDR3 in DNA: TGTGCCAGCAGCCCGGGCCCACTAGCGGGAGGGGGCAATGAGCAGTTCTTC. It codes for CASSPGPLAGGGNEQFF.

With regard to this clone: At the DNA level, this CDR3 is encoded by other sequences in the same sample as well. The chain employs TRBV7-2 and TRBJ2-1, with 14 positions matching TRBD2. Germline CDR1 and CDR2: SGHTA and FQGNSA. V lost 3 bases to trimming and J lost 6 bases; unmatched junction nucleotides: 4. The CDR3 runs 16 residues. The CDR3 loop is CASSFSGLAGVNEQFF. CDR3 nucleotides: TGTGCCAGCAGCTTCTCGGGACTAGCGGGAGTCAATGAGCAGTTCTTC.

The chain links TRBV6-6 to TRBJ1-2; D possibly corresponds to TRBD1 (6 bases). Trimming removed 2 bases at V and 7 bases at J, with 20 bases between. Germline V gene lookup returns CDR1 MNHNY and CDR2 SVGAGI (reference sequence). The CDR3 length is 16 residues. CDR3 residues: CASSYAQGLLKGGYTF. The CDR3 DNA sequence: TGTGCCAGCAGTTACGCACAGGGTTTGTTAAAAGGTGGCTACACCTTC.

This chain links TRBV11-2 with TRBJ1-6; no firm D call. The germline CDR1 and CDR2 sequences are SGHAT and FQNNGV. With 5 bases removed from V and 4 bases from J, the gap between germline ends came to 6 bases. The CDR3 has 13 residues. DNA of the CDR3: TGTGCCAGCAGCCCCCTTTATAATTCACCCCTCCACTTT. This encodes CASSPLYNSPLHF. The full variable domain, rest sourced from reference TRBV11-2 and TRBJ1-6, is EAGVAQSPRYKIIEKRQSVAFWCNPISGHATLYWYQQILGQGPKLLIQFQNNGVVDDSQLPKDRFSAERLKGVDSTLKIQPAKLEDSAVYLCASSPLYNSPLHFGNGTRLTVT.

This chain connects TRBV19 to TRBJ2-3; TRBD1 is a possible D gene (6 bases). Germline CDR1 reads LNHDA; CDR2 reads SQIVND (reference sequence). The CDR3 has 14 amino acids. Between the trimmed V and J ends, which lost 3 bases and 1 base, there was a span of 8 bases. The CDR3 coding sequence is TGTGCCAGTAGTATGAACAGGGGCACAGATACGCAGTATTTT. Amino acid sequence: CASSMNRGTDTQYF.

The chain uses TRBV28 and TRBJ1-4, with 7 bases aligning to TRBD1. V shed 2 bases, J shed 9 bases, and the junction held 9 bases outside the gene matches. This CDR3 contains 15 residues. Germline CDR1 and CDR2: MDHEN and SYDVKM. As DNA, the CDR3 is TGTGCCAGCAGTTTAGGTGCAGGGGGGATTCAAAAACTGTTTTTT. Its translation is CASSLGAGGIQKLFF.

The chain carries TRBV6-5 and TRBJ1-2; a weak D match, TRBD1 (6 bases). Germline-derived CDR1 and CDR2 are MNHEY and SVGAGI. V lost 7 bases to trimming and J lost 7 bases, with 13 bases between them. The CDR3 runs 12 residues. The CDR3 region is CASTLQGSGYTF. The CDR3 DNA follows: TGTGCCAGCACCTTACAGGGATCTGGCTACACCTTC.

The CDR3 reads CASSPRADREANYGYTF. The CDR3 coding sequence is TGTGCCAGCAGCCCACGGGCGGACAGAGAAGCTAACTATGGCTACACCTTC. The J gene is TRBJ1-2, the V gene TRBV3-1 (or the pseudogene TRBV3-2), with D possibly being TRBD1 (6 bases). This CDR3 spans 17 amino acids. Germline values: CDR1 LGHDT, CDR2 YNNKEL (reference sequence). V lost 4 bases to trimming and J lost 0 bases, with 18 bases between them.

This clone occurred once. CDR3 DNA: TGTGCCAGCAGCCGCCGTCCCGGGAGTAACACTGAAGCTTTCTTT. As protein: CASSRRPGSNTEAFF. This rearrangement joins TRBV6-5 to TRBJ1-1; D uncertain. Trimming removed 6 bases at V and 2 bases at J, with 16 bases between. Germline assignment: CDR1 MNHEY and CDR2 SVGAGI. The CDR3 extends over 15 amino acids.

V is TRBV6-5 and J is TRBJ2-1; 12 bases align to TRBD2. The ends lost 4 bases at V and 12 bases at J; junction bases unmatched: 10. CDR1 is MNHEY and CDR2 is SVGAGI in the germline V gene. The CDR3 consists of 15 residues. CDR3 DNA: TGTGCCAGCAGTTCCCCGACTAGCGGGAGTATAGGGCAGTTCTTC. It codes for CASSSPTSGSIGQFF.

A few counts support this clone. The rearrangement uses TRBV28 and TRBJ2-6; TRBD1 is a possible D gene (6 bases). The CDR3 has 14 residues. CDR1 and CDR2 from the germline V gene are MDHEN and SYDVKM. V lost 1 base and J lost 7, with 8 bases in between. The CDR3 here is CASSLLGGANVLTF. The DNA of the CDR3 is TGTGCCAGCAGTTTATTAGGGGGTGCCAACGTCCTGACTTTC.

The rearrangement links TRBV27 to TRBJ2-2; TRBD2 aligns across 11 bases. J was trimmed by 4 bases and V by 2 bases; bases with no gene match: 3. Germline V CDR1 and CDR2: MNHEY, SMNVEV (reference sequence). The CDR3 has 16 amino acids. CDR3 in DNA: TGTGCCAGCAGTTTACTAGCGGGAGGCGCCACCGGGGAGCTGTTTTTT. This translates into CASSLLAGGATGELFF.

The chain links TRBV7-2 to TRBJ2-2, with 10 bases identical to TRBD2. The CDR3 covers 16 residues. J gave up 2 bases and V 3 bases, and 3 bases lay outside the gene matches. Germline V gives CDR1 SGHTA, CDR2 FQGNSA. The CDR3 DNA reads as TGTGCCAGCAGCTTTCTAGCGGGGGAAAACACCGGGGAGCTGTTTTTT. This translates into CASSFLAGENTGELFF.

This clone was seen only once. The V call is TRBV18, the J call TRBJ1-1, with D maybe TRBD1 (6 bases). This CDR3 spans 16 amino acids. Trimming removed 2 bases from V and 5 bases from J, with 18 bases in between. The germline V gene has CDR1 KGHSH and CDR2 LQKENI. The CDR3 nucleotides are TGTGCCAGCTCACCAAGCTCGGTGGGGGCTAGGACTGAAGCTTTCTTT. It codes for CASSPSSVGARTEAFF.

The chain recombines TRBV4-3 with TRBJ1-1, with D uncertain. This CDR3 has 15 residues. With 3 bases removed from V and 2 bases from J, the gap between germline ends came to 13 bases. Germline V gene sequence: CDR1 LGHNA, CDR2 YSLEER. The CDR3 region is CASSHREAPNTEAFF. The CDR3, as DNA: TGCGCCAGCAGCCACCGGGAGGCACCTAACACTGAAGCTTTCTTT.

V usage is TRBV28 and J usage is TRBJ1-2, with TRBD1 identical over 7 bases. The germline CDR1 and CDR2 sequences are MDHEN and SYDVKM. The CDR3 is 13 amino acids. After removal of 6 bases from V and 8 bases from J, the junction contained 9 bases not matched to a gene. CDR3 region: CASSPQGILGYTF. The CDR3 region has the DNA TGTGCCAGCAGCCCACAGGGGATTCTGGGCTACACCTTC.

V is TRBV14 and J is TRBJ2-7; 7 nucleotides agree with TRBD1. Germline V gene data show CDR1 as SGHDN and CDR2 as FVKESK. J was trimmed by 0 bases and V by 4 bases; bases with no gene match: 21. CDR3 length: 20 amino acids. CDR3 coding DNA: TGTGCCAGCAGCCCTATCTTCGGGACAGCCTTCCAGGTTGTCTCCTACGAGCAGTACTTC. Amino acid sequence: CASSPIFGTAFQVVSYEQYF.

This chain joins TRBV2 and TRBJ1-2; D unclear. Germline CDR1 and CDR2: SNHLY and FYNNEI. Trimming took off 0 bases at V and 7 bases at J, with 9 bases between the two ends. The CDR3 contains 13 residues. CDR3 nucleotides: TGTGCCAGCAGTGAAGCAGACTTCGGTGGCTACACCTTC. This codes for CASSEADFGGYTF.

CDR3 residues: CASSLQTSGSFTDTQYF. The CDR3 nucleotides read TGTGCCAGCAGTCTTCAGACTAGCGGGTCCTTCACAGATACGCAGTATTTT. This chain connects TRBV28 to TRBJ2-3; 10 bases agree with TRBD2. The V gene end was trimmed by 5 bases and the J gene end by 2 bases; junction bases not matched to a gene: 10. The CDR3 spans 17 residues. Germline V gives CDR1 MDHEN, CDR2 SYDVKM.

V gene TRBV5-1 combines with J gene TRBJ2-1, with D unresolved. This CDR3 is built from 15 residues. Trimming took off 4 bases at V and 0 bases at J, with 11 bases between the two ends. Germline lookup yields CDR1 SGHRS and CDR2 YFSETQ. The CDR3 DNA follows: TGCGCCAGCAGCGTGGGAACGGGCTCCTACAATGAGCAGTTCTTC. It translates to CASSVGTGSYNEQFF.

This clone was seen a single time. The chain employs TRBV19 and TRBJ1-5; D is ambiguous. The CDR3 covers 16 residues. Per the germline V gene, CDR1 is LNHDA and CDR2 is SQIVND (reference sequence). Trimming took off 4 bases at V and 0 bases at J, with 13 bases between the two ends. The CDR3 protein is CASSNSRRDSNQPQHF. The CDR3 nucleotides are TGTGCCAGTAGTAACTCCCGGCGGGATAGCAATCAGCCCCAGCATTTT.

The chain links TRBV19 to TRBJ2-7, with D possibly being TRBD2 (5 bases). The CDR3 is 13 residues long. Trimming cost V 4 bases and J 3 bases, with 10 bases left between them. CDR1 LNHDA and CDR2 SQIVND come from the germline V gene (reference sequence). The CDR3: CASSTSSFYEQYF. The CDR3 DNA sequence: TGTGCCAGTAGTACCTCTAGCTTCTACGAGCAGTACTTC.

This clone was detected a few times. The sample has other DNA sequences that encode this CDR3 too. The chain joins TRBV5-1 to TRBJ1-3; D is undetermined. Looked up from germline, CDR1 is SGHRS and CDR2 is YFSETQ. CDR3 length: 13 residues. Between the trimmed V and J ends, which lost 3 bases and 7 bases, there was a span of 11 bases. CDR3 nucleotides: TGCGCCAGCAGCTCCGGGCCGGGGAACACCATATATTTT. Its translation: CASSSGPGNTIYF.

The V and J genes are TRBV5-1 and TRBJ1-1; 9 bases match TRBD1. J lost 9 bases, V lost 4 bases, and 10 bases had no gene match. The CDR3 loop spans 14 amino acids. Germline-derived CDR1 and CDR2 are SGHRS and YFSETQ. CDR3 sequence reads: CASSTELQGAKAFF. In DNA, the CDR3 is TGCGCCAGCAGCACGGAATTACAGGGGGCAAAAGCTTTCTTT.

The chain is built from TRBV6-2 or TRBV6-3 and TRBJ1-1; possible D gene TRBD1, 6 bases. Trimming cost V 2 bases and J 5 bases, with 18 bases left between them. Looked up from germline, CDR1 is MNHEY and CDR2 is SVGEGT. The CDR3 contains 16 residues. The CDR3 nucleotides are TGTGCCAGCAGTTACGTGTTCAAGGGGGATTTGACTGAAGCTTTCTTT. It specifies CASSYVFKGDLTEAFF.

This sequence joins TRBV6-5 and TRBJ1-1; D perhaps matches TRBD1 (5 bases). The CDR3 runs to 12 residues. Germline loops: CDR1 MNHEY, CDR2 SVGAGI. V gave up 7 bases and J gave up 6 bases, with 12 bases separating them. This CDR3 is CASIRRGSEAFF. CDR3 sequence (DNA): TGTGCCAGCATTAGGAGGGGCTCTGAAGCTTTCTTT.

This chain connects TRBV5-1 to TRBJ1-4, with 7 positions matching TRBD1. Germline values: CDR1 SGHRS, CDR2 YFSETQ. CDR3 size: 15 residues. J lost 3 bases, V lost 2 bases, and 4 bases had no gene match. CDR3 sequence (DNA): TGCGCCAGCAGCTTTACAGGGGCGGCTAATGAAAAACTGTTTTTT. It encodes CASSFTGAANEKLFF.

V is TRBV28 and J is TRBJ2-7; maybe TRBD1 (6 bases). Between the trimmed V and J ends, which lost 5 bases and 2 bases, there was a span of 16 bases. This CDR3 is 15 amino acids long. CDR1 and CDR2 (germline): MDHEN, SYDVKM. CDR3 amino acids: CASSPYTTGPYEQYF. The CDR3, as DNA: TGTGCCAGCAGTCCCTACACGACAGGACCCTACGAGCAGTACTTC.

The V call is TRBV14, the J call TRBJ1-1; D not resolved. Per the germline V gene, CDR1 is SGHDN and CDR2 is FVKESK. This CDR3 comprises 17 residues. Trimming took off 8 bases at V and 0 bases at J, with 22 bases between the two ends. CDR3 DNA: TGTGCCAGCTCGCCGAGGGCCCTACTATTTATGAACACTGAAGCTTTCTTT. It specifies CASSPRALLFMNTEAFF.

This clone is a singleton in its sample. This chain links TRBV19 with TRBJ1-3; no clear D. Germline CDR1 reads LNHDA; CDR2 reads SQIVND (reference sequence). CDR3 size: 14 residues. V gave up 7 bases and J gave up 2 bases, with 12 bases separating them. CDR3 protein: CASKEGSPGNTIYF. The CDR3 bases are TGTGCCAGTAAAGAGGGCTCTCCTGGAAACACCATATATTTT. The full variable domain, in which reference TRBV19 and TRBJ1-3 provide the parts outside the CDR3, is DGGITQSPKYLFRKEGQNVTLSCEQNLNHDAMYWYRQDPGQGLRLIYYSQIVNDFQKGDIAEGYSVSREKKESFPLTVTSAQKNPTAFYLCASKEGSPGNTIYFGEGSWLTVV.

The gene calls are TRBV19 and TRBJ2-5, with 12 bases fitting TRBD2. The germline gives CDR1 LNHDA, CDR2 SQIVND (reference sequence). J gave up 3 bases and V 4 bases, and 3 bases lay outside the gene matches. The CDR3 runs to 15 residues. The CDR3 bases are TGTGCCAGTAGTAAAAGACTAGCGGGAGAAGAGACCCAGTACTTC. Amino acids: CASSKRLAGEETQYF. Full variable domain (rest looked up from reference TRBV19 and TRBJ2-5): DGGITQSPKYLFRKEGQNVTLSCEQNLNHDAMYWYRQDPGQGLRLIYYSQIVNDFQKGDIAEGYSVSREKKESFPLTVTSAQKNPTAFYLCASSKRLAGEETQYFGPGTRLLVL.